What follows are 11 T cell receptor beta chains derived from one specimen sequenced in a study of T cell responses to AZD1222 COVID-19 vaccine. This table comes from immunoSEQ multiplex PCR, and its TCRdb copy is limited to in-frame clones, with some not included. This table holds 100,000 to 150,000 clones, about 91% found once. Specimen: peripheral blood, collected 28 days after the second AZD1222 dose. The receptors originated from an adult who received the AZD1222 COVID-19 vaccine.

This chain joins TRBV30 and TRBJ1-4; D remains ambiguous. V shed 0 bases and J shed 3 bases, with 5 bases lying between them. The germline V gene encodes CDR1 GTSNPN and CDR2 SVGIG (reference sequence). The CDR3 totals 13 residues. This CDR3 reads CAWSVGPNEKLFF. The CDR3 nucleotides are TGTGCCTGGAGTGTAGGGCCTAATGAAAAACTGTTTTTT.

The chain couples TRBV19 to TRBJ1-1; D gene uncertain. Germline loops: CDR1 LNHDA, CDR2 SQIVND (reference sequence). CDR3 size: 14 residues. The V and J ends lost 7 bases and 0 bases respectively, with 12 bases between them. Here the CDR3 reads CASTVGRLNTEAFF. DNA for the CDR3: TGTGCCAGTACTGTGGGCAGACTGAACACTGAAGCTTTCTTT. Looking up the rest from reference TRBV19 and TRBJ1-1 gives the full variable domain: DGGITQSPKYLFRKEGQNVTLSCEQNLNHDAMYWYRQDPGQGLRLIYYSQIVNDFQKGDIAEGYSVSREKKESFPLTVTSAQKNPTAFYLCASTVGRLNTEAFFGQGTRLTVV.

The V call is TRBV7-2, the J call TRBJ2-2; TRBD1 aligns across 8 bases. This CDR3 contains 17 residues. CDR1 SGHTA and CDR2 FQGNSA come from the germline V gene. The V gene end was trimmed by 2 bases and the J gene end by 6 bases; junction bases not matched to a gene: 11. For the CDR3, the DNA is TGTGCCAGCAGCTTAAGACCAGGGGGCTTAGGAGCCGGGGAGCTGTTTTTT. This sequence encodes CASSLRPGGLGAGELFF.

This chain links TRBV5-1 with TRBJ2-3; D unresolved. The V gene lost 2 bases and the J gene lost 2 bases, with 9 bases spanning the gap. The CDR3 covers 14 residues. Germline CDR1 reads SGHRS; CDR2 reads YFSETQ. CDR3 sequence: CASSFGQNTDTQYF. The CDR3 bases are TGCGCCAGCAGCTTCGGCCAAAACACAGATACGCAGTATTTT. Combining the CDR3 with reference TRBV5-1 and TRBJ2-3 gives the whole variable domain KAGVTQTPRYLIKTRGQQVTLSCSPISGHRSVSWYQQTPGQGLQFLFEYFSETQRNKGNFPGRFSGRQFSNSRSEMNVSTLELGDSALYLCASSFGQNTDTQYFGPGTRLTVL.

This CDR3 reads CASRGPRGKDTQYF. DNA of the CDR3: TGTGCCAGCAGAGGACCGCGGGGTAAGGATACGCAGTATTTT. The chain is built from TRBV2 and TRBJ2-3, with D possibly matching TRBD2 (6 bases). Trimming stripped 6 bases from V and 6 bases from J, with 16 bases between. The CDR3 loop spans 14 amino acids. Germline CDR1 SNHLY, CDR2 FYNNEI.

The V call is TRBV6-1, the J call TRBJ2-1; 7 bases fit TRBD1. V was pared by 0 bases and J by 11 bases, with 7 bases of the junction left unmatched. The CDR3 spans 14 residues. The V gene's germline CDR1 is MNHNS and CDR2 SASEGT. The DNA of the CDR3 is TGTGCCAGCAGTGAAGCCGGGTCACAGGGGAAGCAGTTCTTC. Amino acids: CASSEAGSQGKQFF.

The rearrangement uses TRBV12-3 or TRBV12-4 and TRBJ2-1; 7 nucleotides agree with TRBD1. The CDR3 runs 12 residues. The trim removed 6 bases at V and 10 bases at J, leaving 6 bases unmatched. CDR3 protein: CASRFAGGEQFF. The CDR3 coding sequence is TGTGCCAGCAGGTTCGCAGGGGGAGAGCAGTTCTTC.

The chain recombines TRBV10-3 with TRBJ1-1, with D perhaps matching TRBD1 (5 bases). Trimming left V 6 bases short and J 3 bases short, with 11 bases between. Germline CDR1 ENHRY, CDR2 SYGVKD. This CDR3 comprises 13 residues. CDR3 nucleotide sequence: TGTGCCATCAGCTCACAGGAGTACACTGAAGCTTTCTTT. The encoded protein is CAISSQEYTEAFF.

V is TRBV5-8 and J is TRBJ2-1; 10 bases agree with TRBD2. After removal of 1 base from V and 1 base from J, the junction contained 8 bases not matched to a gene. The CDR3 is made up of 18 amino acids. Germline V gives CDR1 SGHTS, CDR2 YDEGEE. CDR3 sequence: CASSLFSGRARSYNEQFF. The CDR3 coding sequence is TGTGCCAGCAGCTTGTTCAGCGGGAGGGCCCGGTCCTACAATGAGCAGTTCTTC.

This rearrangement joins TRBV24-1 to TRBJ1-1, with D tentatively TRBD1 (5 bases). Trimming shortened V by 2 bases and J by 4 bases, and 13 bases separated the two germline ends. This CDR3 region has 15 residues. Germline V lookup: CDR1 KGHDR, CDR2 SFDVKD. CDR3 region: CATSDSRHGATEAFF. Written as DNA, the CDR3 is TGTGCCACCAGTGATTCCCGCCACGGGGCCACTGAAGCTTTCTTT.

The rearrangement joins TRBV3-1 (or the pseudogene TRBV3-2) to TRBJ1-5; 7 bases match TRBD1. Unmatched junction bases numbered 5, after V lost 2 bases and J lost 1 base. Germline V gene sequence: CDR1 LGHDT, CDR2 YNNKEL (reference sequence). The length of the CDR3 is 16 residues. The CDR3 coding sequence is TGTGCCAGCAGCCAATCGGGAGGGGGCAGCAATCAGCCCCAGCATTTT. Its translation: CASSQSGGGSNQPQHF.